This TCR beta chain derives from a study of neoadjuvant anti-PD-1 for oral cavity cancer. Across the study: Nivolumab at 3 mg/kg was mostly given biweekly, three to four doses, pre-surgery.

The time point denotes: after neoadjuvant nivolumab, at surgical resection. Most PBMC samples had 450 to 500 ng input DNA in six replicates. This table comes from immunoSEQ multiplex PCR, and its TCRdb copy is limited to in-frame clones, with some not included. The data show some 14,000 clones, with about 70% seen just once and approximately 2.8% held by the top ten. A remark on this clone: The antigen is unknown.

CDR3 length: 15 amino acids. Germline CDR1 reads SGHRS; CDR2 reads YFSETQ. The V segment lost 4 bases and the J segment 3 bases; nucleotides outside the gene matches: 4. Overall study results and limits: With three patients per group, TCR findings need larger cohorts. Pretreatment Treg/Th17 ratio correlated inversely with post-treatment tumor clonality.

The material sequenced was PBMCs, taken after nivolumab (anti-PD-1) treatment. The receptor was derived from a person between 40 and 85 years old with oral cavity squamous cell carcinoma. The rearrangement joins TRBV5-1 to TRBJ2-3, with TRBD1 identical over 11 bases. As DNA, the CDR3 is TGCGCCAGCAGCCCCCGGGACAGGGGGACAGATACGCAGTATTTT. This sequence encodes CASSPRDRGTDTQYF.